This T cell receptor beta chain was found in a study of T cells in Graves' hyperthyroidism and ophthalmopathy. The CDR3 consists of 13 residues. Looked up from germline, CDR1 is SEHNR and CDR2 is FQNEAQ (reference sequence). The germline V and J ends were trimmed by 3 bases and 5 bases, with 11 bases remaining between them. As to this clonotype: The target antigen is unknown.

Amplified TCR beta CDR3 regions derived from RNA transcripts. A first-round RT-PCR of the TCR CDR3 used the HTBI primer set. TCRdb passed the multiplex PCR reads through MiXCR, listing each CDR3 protein once. The sample contains roughly 550,000 distinct CDR3 sequences, about 15% of which appear only once. The study, taken as a whole, reports: Blood also held most thyroid clonotypes expanded beyond 0.001.

Uncontrolled infection, other autoimmune disease, pregnancy or lactation led to exclusion. The sequenced sample was blood. The TCR was taken from a woman aged 25-40 years with Graves' ophthalmopathy. The chain uses TRBV7-9 and TRBJ2-7; D gene ambiguous. The CDR3 loop reads CASSLGSADEQYF. CDR3 coding DNA: TGTGCCAGCAGCTTGGGTTCTGCGGACGAGCAGTACTTC.